The entry below describes one TCR beta chain. Its antigen is not identified. The study made its TRB cDNA libraries by 5' RACE, adding UMI labels. After re-calling the 5' RACE reads, TCRdb lists one entry per CDR3 protein, DNA absent. There are fewer than 140,000 distinct CDR3 sequences in the sample, with more than 0.3% held by the top ten. The germline V gene encodes CDR1 MDHEN and CDR2 SYDVKM. The CDR3 covers 17 residues. This entry belongs to a study of CXCR3-negative and CXCR3-positive naive CD8 T cells. The study, taken as a whole, reports: Against CXCR3-negative naive cells, CXCR3-positive naive cells showed more hydrophobic TRB CDR3s.

The chain is built from TRBV28 and TRBJ2-3; TCRdb returns TRBD2, unconfirmable since there is no DNA. The receptor's source is a human donor in good health. Some clones in this sample may be carry-over from other donors' samples. The sequenced sample consisted of naive CXCR3+ CD8+ T cells from blood. Subset of the sample: CD45RO-CCR7+CD27+CD95- naive CD8+ T cells expressing CXCR3 (TNR3+). The CDR3 region is CASSLDWREGRPDTQYF. Together with reference TRBV28 and TRBJ2-3, the CDR3 gives the full variable domain: DVKVTQSSRYLVKRTGEKVFLECVQDMDHENMFWYRQDPGLGLRLIYFSYDVKMKEKGDIPEGYSVSREKKERFSLILESASTNQTSMYLCASSLDWREGRPDTQYFGPGTRLTVL.